This T cell receptor (beta chain) stems from a study of technical replicates of blood from a handful of donors. V was clipped by 9 bases and J by 4 bases; unmatched bases: 12. Germline V gives CDR1 MNHEY, CDR2 SVGAGI. There are 15 residues in the CDR3. Libraries were prepared by immunoSEQ multiplex PCR; TCRdb keeps only in-frame clonotypes and omits some of them. The repertoire holds some 67,000 clones, with roughly 98% as singletons. The sequenced sample was T cells isolated from PBMCs. The J gene is TRBJ1-5, the V gene TRBV6-5; TRBD1 aligns across 7 bases. This receptor was taken from a human donor in good health. CDR3 sequence (DNA): TGTGCCAGAGATGAACAGGGGATAGGAAATCAGCCCCAGCATTTT. Protein sequence: CARDEQGIGNQPQHF.